This is a list of T cell receptor beta chains from one sample in a study of T cell changes during pregnancy in multiple sclerosis. Assay: immunoSEQ multiplex PCR; the TCRdb copy retains only in-frame clones and omits some. Among 50,000 to 70,000 clones listed, approximately 92% were seen once. The material sequenced was peripheral blood, taken in the second trimester of pregnancy. The receptor source for this set is a female donor with multiple sclerosis, enrolled in a pregnancy study. Both conserved end residues are part of each CDR3. D genes are given only for firm matches. The size of a clone is reported for some rows only, either as once, few or many, or as a class for expanded clones.

clone_size,v_call,d_call,j_call,cdr3_aa,cdr3_nt
NA,TRBV11-2,NA,TRBJ2-3,CASSFADTQYF,TGTGCCAGCAGCTTCGCGGATACGCAGTATTTT
NA,TRBV4-2,TRBD1,TRBJ2-6,CASSQQGAPGANVLTF,TGTGCCAGCAGCCAACAGGGGGCGCCTGGGGCCAACGTCCTGACTTTC
NA,TRBV25-1,TRBD2,TRBJ2-3,CASSDRGRRTDTQYF,TGTGCCAGCAGTGATCGCGGGAGGAGGACAGATACGCAGTATTTT
NA,TRBV5-1,TRBD2,TRBJ2-7,CASSLTSGRANYEQYF,TGCGCCAGCAGCTTGACTAGCGGGAGGGCCAACTACGAGCAGTACTTC
NA,TRBV19,TRBD2,TRBJ2-2,CASKSTSGNTGELFF,TGTGCCAGCAAGTCTACTAGCGGCAACACCGGGGAGCTGTTTTTT
NA,TRBV5-1,NA,TRBJ2-2,CASSFTPNENTGELFF,TGCGCCAGCAGCTTCACGCCTAATGAGAACACCGGGGAGCTGTTTTTT
NA,TRBV27,TRBD2,TRBJ2-1,CASTQAGGTRINNEQFF,TGTGCCAGCACCCAGGCAGGCGGGACTAGGATCAACAATGAGCAGTTCTTC
NA,TRBV4-1,NA,TRBJ2-2,CASSQEPQVTGELFF,TGCGCCAGCAGCCAAGAACCACAAGTCACCGGGGAGCTGTTTTTT
NA,TRBV28,TRBD1,TRBJ2-7,CASSLSQGANEQYF,TGTGCCAGCAGTTTATCACAGGGGGCAAACGAGCAGTACTTC
NA,TRBV4-3,NA,TRBJ2-7,CASRATRPGRSYF,TGCGCCAGCAGAGCGACTAGACCGGGGAGGTCTTACTTC
NA,TRBV2,NA,TRBJ2-1,CASSAQVNNEQFF,TGTGCCAGCAGTGCCCAGGTAAACAATGAGCAGTTCTTC
NA,TRBV4-2,TRBD1,TRBJ1-5,CASSPTGPSNQPQHF,TGTGCCAGCAGCCCGACAGGGCCCAGCAATCAGCCCCAGCATTTT
NA,TRBV5-1,TRBD2,TRBJ2-7,CASRTSGLSSYEQYF,TGCGCCAGCAGGACTAGCGGGTTAAGCTCCTACGAGCAGTACTTC
NA,TRBV2,TRBD1,TRBJ2-7,CASRRTGTILAYEQYF,TGTGCCAGCAGGAGGACAGGAACCATATTAGCCTACGAGCAGTACTTC
few,TRBV5-1,TRBD1,TRBJ2-7,CASSHNSGTGVGAGNYEQYF,TGCGCCAGCAGCCATAACTCCGGGACAGGCGTAGGAGCGGGCAACTACGAGCAGTACTTC
few,TRBV9,TRBD2,TRBJ2-5,CASSVGIAGATETQYF,TGTGCCAGCAGCGTAGGGATAGCGGGAGCCACGGAGACCCAGTACTTC
NA,TRBV19,NA,TRBJ1-1,CASSLQQAVEAFF,TGTGCCAGTAGTCTACAACAGGCGGTTGAAGCTTTCTTT
once,TRBV29-1,TRBD1,TRBJ2-1,CSVGEQGSQQFF,TGCAGCGTTGGGGAACAGGGGAGTCAGCAGTTCTTC
NA,TRBV19,TRBD2,TRBJ2-7,CAAGPGLAVEQYF,TGTGCCGCGGGTCCGGGACTAGCGGTCGAGCAGTACTTC
once,TRBV28,TRBD2,TRBJ2-2,CASSSTLAAGELFF,TGTGCCAGCAGTTCAACACTAGCGGCCGGGGAGCTGTTTTTT
NA,TRBV27,NA,TRBJ1-3,CASSAQGYSGNTIYF,TGTGCCAGCAGTGCCCAGGGTTACTCTGGAAACACCATATATTTT
NA,TRBV7-2,TRBD1,TRBJ2-5,CASSDRDRETQYF,TGTGCCAGCAGCGACCGGGACAGGGAGACCCAGTACTTC
NA,TRBV2,NA,TRBJ2-3,CASSPFTDTQYF,TGTGCCAGCAGCCCATTCACAGATACGCAGTATTTT
NA,TRBV7-2,NA,TRBJ2-1,CASRVRGGYNEQFF,TGTGCCAGCCGGGTTCGCGGAGGCTACAATGAGCAGTTCTTC
NA,TRBV7-7,NA,TRBJ1-6,CASSLDNNSPLHF,TGTGCTAGCAGCTTAGACAATAATTCACCCCTCCACTTT
NA,TRBV11-2,NA,TRBJ1-5,CASSHPGQPQHF,TGTGCCAGCAGCCACCCAGGTCAGCCCCAGCATTTT
NA,TRBV5-6,NA,TRBJ2-1,CASSFLSGYEQFF,TGTGCCAGCAGCTTTCTTTCGGGATATGAGCAGTTCTTC
NA,TRBV5-4,TRBD1,TRBJ2-1,CASSLAETGAYNEQFF,TGTGCCAGCAGCTTGGCTGAGACAGGGGCCTACAATGAGCAGTTCTTC
NA,TRBV12-5,NA,TRBJ1-5,CATGSSISNQPQHF,TGTGCCACGGGGTCTTCGATTAGCAATCAGCCCCAGCATTTT
NA,TRBV7-9,NA,TRBJ2-7,CASSSVFYEQYF,TGTGCCAGCAGCTCAGTCTTCTACGAGCAGTACTTC
NA,TRBV29-1,TRBD1,TRBJ2-2,CSVDRGQGGTGELFF,TGCAGCGTTGACAGGGGGCAAGGAGGGACCGGGGAGCTGTTTTTT
NA,TRBV10-3,TRBD1,TRBJ1-2,CAISLSRDRDYGYTF,TGTGCCATCAGTCTCTCCCGGGACAGGGACTATGGCTACACCTTC
NA,TRBV19,TRBD1,TRBJ1-1,CASNRDRRSTEAFF,TGTGCCAGTAACCGGGACAGGCGGAGCACTGAAGCTTTCTTT
NA,TRBV7-2,NA,TRBJ2-2,CASSLVGAVTGELFF,TGTGCCAGCAGCTTAGTTGGCGCGGTTACCGGGGAGCTGTTTTTT
NA,TRBV30,NA,TRBJ2-3,CAWMVQGFTDTQYF,TGTGCCTGGATGGTACAGGGCTTCACAGATACGCAGTATTTT
NA,TRBV6-6,NA,TRBJ1-5,CASSYDGGSNQPQHF,TGTGCCAGCAGTTACGACGGGGGGAGCAATCAGCCCCAGCATTTT
NA,TRBV29-1,TRBD1,TRBJ1-1,CSVEGGQGAPNTEAFF,TGCAGCGTTGAAGGGGGACAGGGTGCGCCAAACACTGAAGCTTTCTTT
NA,TRBV30,TRBD1,TRBJ1-5,CAWSVKPWDRRGEPQHF,TGTGCCTGGAGTGTAAAACCCTGGGACAGGCGGGGAGAGCCCCAGCATTTT
NA,TRBV5-4,NA,TRBJ2-5,CASSLGSRETQYF,TGTGCCAGCAGCTTAGGTAGCCGAGAGACCCAGTACTTC
NA,TRBV6-5,TRBD2,TRBJ2-1,CASSYQREGVEQFF,TGTGCCAGCAGTTACCAGCGGGAGGGCGTTGAGCAGTTCTTC
once,TRBV4-1,TRBD2,TRBJ2-1,CASSQEPGLAGWVRRNNEQFF,TGCGCCAGCAGCCAAGAGCCGGGACTAGCGGGGTGGGTCAGGAGAAACAATGAGCAGTTCTTC
NA,TRBV5-5,TRBD2,TRBJ2-2,CASSRQASGIHTGELFF,TGTGCCAGCAGCAGGCAGGCTAGCGGGATTCACACCGGGGAGCTGTTTTTT
NA,TRBV5-1,TRBD1,TRBJ1-4,CASSLQGVNEKLFF,TGCGCCAGCAGCTTACAGGGGGTTAATGAAAAACTGTTTTTT
NA,TRBV5-6,NA,TRBJ2-3,CASSFGGITDTQYF,TGTGCCAGCAGCTTCGGCGGGATCACAGATACGCAGTATTTT
once,TRBV7-9,TRBD2,TRBJ2-2,CASSSSSGRGTGELFF,TGTGCCAGCAGCTCATCTAGCGGGAGGGGCACCGGGGAGCTGTTTTTT
NA,TRBV6-6,NA,TRBJ2-6,CASSYQRSGANVLTF,TGTGCCAGCAGTTACCAGCGCTCTGGGGCCAACGTCCTGACTTTC
NA,TRBV2,NA,TRBJ2-5,CASSKRETQYF,TGTGCCAGCAGTAAGCGAGAGACCCAGTACTTC
once,TRBV11-2,NA,TRBJ2-5,CASNAGNGPQETQYF,TGTGCCAGCAACGCCGGGAACGGTCCCCAAGAGACCCAGTACTTC
NA,TRBV7-8,NA,TRBJ2-2,CAFSGQANTGELFF,TGTGCCTTCAGCGGCCAAGCGAACACCGGGGAGCTGTTTTTT
NA,TRBV10-3,NA,TRBJ1-3,CAISESPRHRGSGNTIYF,TGTGCCATCAGTGAGTCCCCGCGACACCGGGGCTCTGGAAACACCATATATTTT
NA,TRBV4-1,NA,TRBJ2-1,CASSLQDAKGNEQFF,TGCGCCAGCAGCCTTCAAGATGCGAAGGGGAATGAGCAGTTCTTC
NA,TRBV28,TRBD1,TRBJ1-2,CASSLDRGILNYGYTF,TGTGCCAGCAGTTTAGACAGGGGGATCCTTAACTATGGCTACACCTTC
NA,TRBV6-5,TRBD1,TRBJ2-7,CASSYRDRGTYEQYF,TGTGCCAGCAGTTACAGGGACAGGGGAACCTACGAGCAGTACTTC
NA,TRBV19,TRBD1,TRBJ2-1,CASSEGAEQFF,TGTGCCAGTAGTGAGGGGGCTGAGCAGTTCTTC
NA,TRBV7-9,TRBD1,TRBJ1-1,CASSLEPLRDRVNTEAFF,TGTGCCAGCAGCTTAGAACCTCTGCGGGACAGGGTGAACACTGAAGCTTTCTTT
NA,TRBV19,NA,TRBJ2-5,CASSGFGTGKTQYF,TGTGCCAGTAGTGGCTTCGGGACTGGGAAGACCCAGTACTTC
NA,TRBV6-5,NA,TRBJ2-7,CASRSPGLESYEQYF,TGTGCCAGCAGATCCCCGGGACTGGAGTCCTACGAGCAGTACTTC